The sequence of this T cell receptor beta chain was determined in a study of cytomegalovirus exposure and HLA in healthy donors. Whole-study context: HLA-typed donors were the source of about 81 million unique TCRs held in an early data release. Study results and limitations: Later work associated fewer than 20,000 TCR beta sequences with HLA alleles at 0.05 false discovery rate.

This CDR3 is built from 16 residues. Germline trimming cut 2 bases from V and 5 bases from J; bases unmatched to any gene: 8. CDR1 is SEHNR and CDR2 is FQNEAQ in the germline V gene (reference sequence). To note about this clone: The antigen remains unidentified.

Donors had nominal health at sampling but likely had unrecorded immune exposures. The primer mix had 60 Vbeta and 13 Jbeta primers. This table comes from immunoSEQ multiplex PCR, and its TCRdb copy is limited to in-frame clones, with some not included. The repertoire holds around 120,000 clones, roughly three quarters seen once, with 1.5% to 2.5% in the top ten. The sequenced material came from PBMCs. V usage is TRBV7-9 and J usage is TRBJ2-1; 8 nucleotides line up with TRBD2. The receptor was derived from a man in his late teens or twenties in good health and CMV-seronegative. The CDR3 sequence is CASSLSSGSLNNEQFF. CDR3 DNA sequence: TGTGCCAGCAGCTTATCAAGCGGGAGTCTGAACAATGAGCAGTTCTTC.